This T cell receptor beta chain was documented in a study of OX40 agonist ivuxolimab in advanced cancers. Sequencing was performed with immunoSEQ multiplex PCR; in TCRdb, only in-frame clones are kept and a portion is missing. The sample contains 60,000 to 75,000 clones, over 80% of which appear only once. Trimming at V came to 1 base and at J to 5 bases, leaving 9 bases not matched to a gene. In germline, CDR1 is SSHAT, CDR2 FNYEAQ (reference sequence). The CDR3 runs to 16 residues. The rearrangement links TRBV7-7 to TRBJ2-5; 8 bases align to TRBD2. This sample comprised CD4+ or CD8+ T cells sorted from blood, obtained in a trial of the OX40 agonist ivuxolimab. The TCR originated in an adult with an advanced solid tumor such as melanoma, head and neck, liver or kidney cancer. The CDR3 reads CASSLGGSGIQETQYF. Here the CDR3 DNA reads TGTGCCAGCAGCTTAGGCGGTAGCGGGATTCAGGAGACCCAGTACTTC.